This is a list of T cell receptor beta chains from one sample in a study of T cell responses to AZD1222 COVID-19 vaccine. Sequencing was performed with immunoSEQ multiplex PCR; in TCRdb, only in-frame clones are kept and a portion is missing. The sample yields roughly 90,000 clones, 80% to 90% seen once. The sequencing here drew on peripheral blood, taken on day 0 of AZD1222 vaccination. These receptors were taken from an adult in good health. The CDR3 runs from the conserved cysteine through the conserved F or W.

v_gene,CDR3aa
TRBV7-9,CASSRTETYNEQFF
TRBV4-3,CASSSASGNYEQYF
TRBV4-1,CASSLDYRYQETQYF
TRBV27,CASSLGVGVSNQPQHF
TRBV4-3,CASSHSGGGGNEQFF
TRBV24-1,CATSDPSGTERGEQYF
TRBV12-3/TRBV12-4,CASSLVQHQPQHF
TRBV7-8,CASSLIQGSANYGYTF
TRBV6-5,CASRLNFDGSYEQYF
TRBV24-1,CATSDSDGLEAFF
TRBV15,CATSRDWGLNGLAKNIQYF
TRBV5-1,CASSGGQPDYGYTF
TRBV11-2,CASSFPVANTGELFF
TRBV11-2,CASSLGGTGGYEQYF
TRBV7-2,CASSLERGDEQYF
TRBV4-1,CASSRTSATNYYNEQFF
TRBV30,CAWSVTRTGGSGANVLTF
TRBV6-1,CASSEAGTTTNEKLFF
TRBV3-1/TRBV3-2,CASSQQGFNQPQHF
TRBV6-2/TRBV6-3,CASSTRQGNTEAFF
TRBV4-1,CASGETEAFF
TRBV7-2,CASRAGTLRNEQFF
TRBV3-1/TRBV3-2,CASSQGGSRVEQYF
TRBV6-6,CASSSGTGSNTIYF
TRBV7-3,CASSPNSGSRNEQFF
TRBV19,CASSIIGGGSYEQYF
TRBV3-1/TRBV3-2,CASSFGSSGSPYEQYF
TRBV6-5,CASSYSRPVGYEQFF
TRBV5-5,CASSTNLGLAGAGDTQYF